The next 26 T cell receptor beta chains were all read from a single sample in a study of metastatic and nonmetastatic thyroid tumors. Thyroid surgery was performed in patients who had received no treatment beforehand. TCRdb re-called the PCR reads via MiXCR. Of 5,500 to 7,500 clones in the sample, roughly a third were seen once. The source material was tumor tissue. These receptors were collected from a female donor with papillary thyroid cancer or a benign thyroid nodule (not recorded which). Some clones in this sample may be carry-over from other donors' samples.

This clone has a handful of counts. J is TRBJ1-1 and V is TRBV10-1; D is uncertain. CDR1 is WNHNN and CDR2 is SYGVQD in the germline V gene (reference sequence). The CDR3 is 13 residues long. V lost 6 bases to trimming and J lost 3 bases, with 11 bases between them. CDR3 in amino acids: CASSLGRYTEAFF. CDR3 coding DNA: TGCGCCAGCAGCCTGGGTCGTTACACTGAAGCTTTCTTT.

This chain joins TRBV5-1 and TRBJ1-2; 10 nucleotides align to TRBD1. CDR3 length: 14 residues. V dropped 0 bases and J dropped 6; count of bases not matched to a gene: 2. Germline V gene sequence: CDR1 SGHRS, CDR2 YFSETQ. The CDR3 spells CASSLDGTGDGYTF. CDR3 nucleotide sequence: TGCGCCAGCAGCTTGGATGGGACAGGGGATGGCTACACCTTC. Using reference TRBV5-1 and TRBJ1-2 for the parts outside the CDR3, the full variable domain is KAGVTQTPRYLIKTRGQQVTLSCSPISGHRSVSWYQQTPGQGLQFLFEYFSETQRNKGNFPGRFSGRQFSNSRSEMNVSTLELGDSALYLCASSLDGTGDGYTFGSGTRLTVV.

CDR3 nucleotide sequence: TGTGCCAGCAAGTGGAGGCGTGACTCTGGAAACACCATATATTTT. It specifies CASKWRRDSGNTIYF. The chain employs TRBV12-3 or TRBV12-4 and TRBJ1-3; D is unresolved. V was trimmed by 7 bases and J by 0 bases, leaving 13 bases between them. The CDR3 spans 15 residues.

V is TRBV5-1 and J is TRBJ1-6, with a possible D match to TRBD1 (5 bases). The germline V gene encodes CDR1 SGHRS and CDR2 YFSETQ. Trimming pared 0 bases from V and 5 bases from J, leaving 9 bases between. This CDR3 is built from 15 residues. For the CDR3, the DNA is TGCGCCAGCAGCTTGGGACAGTACCATAATTCACCCCTCCACTTT. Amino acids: CASSLGQYHNSPLHF. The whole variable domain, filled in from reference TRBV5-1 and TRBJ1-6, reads KAGVTQTPRYLIKTRGQQVTLSCSPISGHRSVSWYQQTPGQGLQFLFEYFSETQRNKGNFPGRFSGRQFSNSRSEMNVSTLELGDSALYLCASSLGQYHNSPLHFGNGTRLTVT.

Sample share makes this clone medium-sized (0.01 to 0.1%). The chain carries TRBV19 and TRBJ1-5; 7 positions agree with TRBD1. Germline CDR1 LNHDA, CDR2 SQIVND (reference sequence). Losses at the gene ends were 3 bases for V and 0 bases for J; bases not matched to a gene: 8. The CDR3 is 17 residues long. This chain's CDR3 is CASSIRDRGYSNQPQHF. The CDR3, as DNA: TGTGCCAGTAGTATTCGGGACAGAGGTTATAGCAATCAGCCCCAGCATTTT.

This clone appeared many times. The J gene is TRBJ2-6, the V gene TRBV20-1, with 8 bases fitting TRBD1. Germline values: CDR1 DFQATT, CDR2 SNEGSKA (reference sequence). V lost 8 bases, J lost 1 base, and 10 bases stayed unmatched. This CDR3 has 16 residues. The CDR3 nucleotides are TGCAGTATCGGGCAGGGGGCGATTTCTGGGGCCAACGTCCTGACTTTC. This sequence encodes CSIGQGAISGANVLTF.

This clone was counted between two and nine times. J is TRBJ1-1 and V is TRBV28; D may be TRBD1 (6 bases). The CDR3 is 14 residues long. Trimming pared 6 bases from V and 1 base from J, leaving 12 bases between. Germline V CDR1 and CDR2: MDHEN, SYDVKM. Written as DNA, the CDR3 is TGTGCCAGCAGGGAGGGGGGCGCGAACACTGAAGCTTTCTTT. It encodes CASREGGANTEAFF.

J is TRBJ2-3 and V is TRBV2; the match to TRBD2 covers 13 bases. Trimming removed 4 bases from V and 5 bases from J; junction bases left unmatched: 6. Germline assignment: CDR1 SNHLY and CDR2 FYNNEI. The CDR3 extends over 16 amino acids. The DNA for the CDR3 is TGTGCCAGCAGTGCCGGACTAGCGGGAGTGGGAGATACGCAGTATTTT. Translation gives CASSAGLAGVGDTQYF.

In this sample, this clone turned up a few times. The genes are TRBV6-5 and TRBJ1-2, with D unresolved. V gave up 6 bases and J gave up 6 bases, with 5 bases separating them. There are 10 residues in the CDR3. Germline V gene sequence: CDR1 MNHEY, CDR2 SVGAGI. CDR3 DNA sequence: TGTGCCAGCAGAGAGGATGGCTACACCTTC. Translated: CASREDGYTF.

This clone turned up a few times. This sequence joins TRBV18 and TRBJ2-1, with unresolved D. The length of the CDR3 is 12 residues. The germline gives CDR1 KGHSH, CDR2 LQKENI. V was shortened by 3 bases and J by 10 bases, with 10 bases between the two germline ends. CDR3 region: CASSPAVGEQFF. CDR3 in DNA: TGTGCCAGCTCACCCGCGGTGGGCGAGCAGTTCTTC.

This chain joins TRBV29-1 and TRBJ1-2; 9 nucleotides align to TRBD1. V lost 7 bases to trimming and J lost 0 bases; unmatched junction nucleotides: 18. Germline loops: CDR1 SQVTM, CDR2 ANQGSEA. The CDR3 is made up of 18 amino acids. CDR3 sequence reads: CSAPRGQGYTYSNYGYTF. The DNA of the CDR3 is TGCAGCGCCCCCCGGGGACAGGGCTACACCTACTCTAACTATGGCTACACCTTC.

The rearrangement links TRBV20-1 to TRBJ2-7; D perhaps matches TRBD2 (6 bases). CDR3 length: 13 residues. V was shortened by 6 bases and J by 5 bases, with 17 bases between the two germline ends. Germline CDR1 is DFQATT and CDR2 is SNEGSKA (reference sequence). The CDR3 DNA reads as TGCAGTGCCGCGACGACTAGATCCCACGAGCAGTACTTC. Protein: CSAATTRSHEQYF.

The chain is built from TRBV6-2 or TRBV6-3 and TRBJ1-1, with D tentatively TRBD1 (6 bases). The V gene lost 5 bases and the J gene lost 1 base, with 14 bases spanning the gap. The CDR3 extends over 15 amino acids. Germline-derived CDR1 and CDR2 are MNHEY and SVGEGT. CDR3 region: CASSRWTARNTEAFF. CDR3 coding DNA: TGTGCCAGCAGTCGATGGACAGCCAGGAACACTGAAGCTTTCTTT.

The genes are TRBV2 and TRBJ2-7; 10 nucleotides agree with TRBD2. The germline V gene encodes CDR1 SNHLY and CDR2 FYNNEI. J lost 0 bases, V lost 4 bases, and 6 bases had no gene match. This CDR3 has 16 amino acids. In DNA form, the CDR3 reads TGTGCCAGCAGTGTAGAGCGGGAGGGAAGCTCCTACGAGCAGTACTTC. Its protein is CASSVEREGSSYEQYF.

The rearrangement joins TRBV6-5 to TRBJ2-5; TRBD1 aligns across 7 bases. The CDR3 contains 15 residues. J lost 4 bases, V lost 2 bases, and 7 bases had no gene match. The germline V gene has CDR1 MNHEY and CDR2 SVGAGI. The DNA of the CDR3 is TGTGCCAGCAGTTACCTATGGGACAGTTCAGAGACCCAGTACTTC. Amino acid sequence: CASSYLWDSSETQYF.

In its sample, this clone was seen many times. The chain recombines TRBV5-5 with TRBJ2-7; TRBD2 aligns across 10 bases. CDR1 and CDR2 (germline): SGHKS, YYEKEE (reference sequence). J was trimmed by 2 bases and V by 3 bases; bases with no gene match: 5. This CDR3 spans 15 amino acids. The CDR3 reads CASSSASGRAYEQYF. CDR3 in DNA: TGTGCCAGCAGCTCGGCGAGCGGGAGGGCCTACGAGCAGTACTTC.

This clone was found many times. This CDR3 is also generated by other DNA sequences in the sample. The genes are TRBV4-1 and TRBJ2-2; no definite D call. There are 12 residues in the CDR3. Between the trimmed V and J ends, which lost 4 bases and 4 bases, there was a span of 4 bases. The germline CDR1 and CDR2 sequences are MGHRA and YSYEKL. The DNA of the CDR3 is TGCGCCAGCAGCCCCCTCACCGGGGAGCTGTTTTTT. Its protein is CASSPLTGELFF.

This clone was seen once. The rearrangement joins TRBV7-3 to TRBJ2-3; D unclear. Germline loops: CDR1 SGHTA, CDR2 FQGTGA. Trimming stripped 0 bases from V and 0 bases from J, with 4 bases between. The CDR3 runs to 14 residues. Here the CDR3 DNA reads TGTGCCAGCAGCTTAACGGGAAGCACAGATACGCAGTATTTT. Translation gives CASSLTGSTDTQYF.

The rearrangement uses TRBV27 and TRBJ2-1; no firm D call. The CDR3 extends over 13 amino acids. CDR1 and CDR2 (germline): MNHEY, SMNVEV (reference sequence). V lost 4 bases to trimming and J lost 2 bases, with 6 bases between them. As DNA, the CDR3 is TGTGCCAGCAGTTATGGAACCTACAATGAGCAGTTCTTC. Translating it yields CASSYGTYNEQFF.

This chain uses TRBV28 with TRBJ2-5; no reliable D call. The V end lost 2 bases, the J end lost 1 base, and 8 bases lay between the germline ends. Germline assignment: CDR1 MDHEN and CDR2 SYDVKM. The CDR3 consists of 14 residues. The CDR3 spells CASSLGDSQETQYF. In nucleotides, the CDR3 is TGTGCCAGCAGTTTAGGTGACTCCCAAGAGACCCAGTACTTC.

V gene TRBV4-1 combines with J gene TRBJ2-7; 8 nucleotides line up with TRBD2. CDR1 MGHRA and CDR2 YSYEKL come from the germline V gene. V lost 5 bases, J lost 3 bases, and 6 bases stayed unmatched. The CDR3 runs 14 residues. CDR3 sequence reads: CASSTTSGGYEQYF. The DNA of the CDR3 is TGCGCCAGCAGCACCACAAGCGGGGGCTACGAGCAGTACTTC.

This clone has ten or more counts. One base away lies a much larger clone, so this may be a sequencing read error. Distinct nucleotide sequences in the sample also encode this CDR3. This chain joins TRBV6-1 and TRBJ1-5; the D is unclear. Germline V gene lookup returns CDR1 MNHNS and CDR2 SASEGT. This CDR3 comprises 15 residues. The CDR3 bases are TGTGCCACCGACAAAAAGGGATATAGCAATCAGCCCCAGCATTTC. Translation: CATDKKGYSNQPQHF.

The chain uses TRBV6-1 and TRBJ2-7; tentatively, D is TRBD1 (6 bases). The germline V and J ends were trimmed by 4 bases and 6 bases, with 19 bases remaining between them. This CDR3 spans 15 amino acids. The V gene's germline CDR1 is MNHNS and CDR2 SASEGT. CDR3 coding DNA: TGTGCCAGCAGTGCACTACTAGTACGAGGGGGCGAGCAGTACTTC. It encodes CASSALLVRGGEQYF.

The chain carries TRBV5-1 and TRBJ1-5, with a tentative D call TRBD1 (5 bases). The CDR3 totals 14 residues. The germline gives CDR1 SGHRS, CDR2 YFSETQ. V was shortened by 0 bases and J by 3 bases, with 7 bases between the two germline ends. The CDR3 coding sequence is TGCGCCAGCAGCTTGGGGGGGACCAATCAGCCCCAGCATTTT. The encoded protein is CASSLGGTNQPQHF.

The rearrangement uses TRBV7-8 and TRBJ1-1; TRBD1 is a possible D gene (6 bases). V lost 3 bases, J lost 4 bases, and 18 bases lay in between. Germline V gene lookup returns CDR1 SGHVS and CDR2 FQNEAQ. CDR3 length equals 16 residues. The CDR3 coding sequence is TGTGCCAGCAGCTTTTCCCCAGGGGAGCGCGGCACTGAAGCTTTCTTT. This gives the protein CASSFSPGERGTEAFF.

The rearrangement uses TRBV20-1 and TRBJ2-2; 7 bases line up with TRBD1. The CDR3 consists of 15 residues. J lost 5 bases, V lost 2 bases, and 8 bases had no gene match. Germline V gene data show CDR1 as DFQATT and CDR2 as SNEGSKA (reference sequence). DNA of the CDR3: TGCAGTGCTAGACCCCGGGACAGATTAACCGGGGAGCTGTTTTTT. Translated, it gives CSARPRDRLTGELFF.